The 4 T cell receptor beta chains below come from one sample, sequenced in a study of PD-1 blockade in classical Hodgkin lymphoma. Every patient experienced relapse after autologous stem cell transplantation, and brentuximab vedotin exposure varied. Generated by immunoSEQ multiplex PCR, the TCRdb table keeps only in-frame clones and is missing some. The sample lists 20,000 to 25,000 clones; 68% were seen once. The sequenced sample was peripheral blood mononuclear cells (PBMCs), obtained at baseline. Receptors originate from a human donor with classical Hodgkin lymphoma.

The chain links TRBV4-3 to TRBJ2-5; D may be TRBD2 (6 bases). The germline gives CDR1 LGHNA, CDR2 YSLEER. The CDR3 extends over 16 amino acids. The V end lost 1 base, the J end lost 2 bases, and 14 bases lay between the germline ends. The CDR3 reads CASSQGLGGLQETQYF. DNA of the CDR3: TGCGCCAGCAGCCAAGGTCTGGGGGGACTTCAAGAGACCCAGTACTTC.

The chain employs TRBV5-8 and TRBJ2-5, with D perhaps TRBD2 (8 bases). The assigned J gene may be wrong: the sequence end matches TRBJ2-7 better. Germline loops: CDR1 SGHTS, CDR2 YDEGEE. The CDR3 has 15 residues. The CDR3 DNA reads TGTGCCAGCAGCCCGTACAGGGGACTAGGTTACGAGCAGTACTTC. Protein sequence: CASSPYRGLGYEQYF.

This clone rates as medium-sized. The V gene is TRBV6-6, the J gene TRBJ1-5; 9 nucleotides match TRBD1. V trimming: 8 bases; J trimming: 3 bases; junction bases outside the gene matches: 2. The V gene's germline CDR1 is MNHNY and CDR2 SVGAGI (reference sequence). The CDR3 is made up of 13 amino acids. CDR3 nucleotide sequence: TGTGCCAGCGGACAGGGGCCCAATCAGCCCCAGCATTTT. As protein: CASGQGPNQPQHF.

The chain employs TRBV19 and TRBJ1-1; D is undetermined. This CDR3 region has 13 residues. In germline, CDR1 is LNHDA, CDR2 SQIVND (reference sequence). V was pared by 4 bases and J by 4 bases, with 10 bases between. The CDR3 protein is CASSTFRGTEAFF. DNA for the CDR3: TGTGCCAGTAGTACCTTCAGAGGCACTGAAGCTTTCTTT.